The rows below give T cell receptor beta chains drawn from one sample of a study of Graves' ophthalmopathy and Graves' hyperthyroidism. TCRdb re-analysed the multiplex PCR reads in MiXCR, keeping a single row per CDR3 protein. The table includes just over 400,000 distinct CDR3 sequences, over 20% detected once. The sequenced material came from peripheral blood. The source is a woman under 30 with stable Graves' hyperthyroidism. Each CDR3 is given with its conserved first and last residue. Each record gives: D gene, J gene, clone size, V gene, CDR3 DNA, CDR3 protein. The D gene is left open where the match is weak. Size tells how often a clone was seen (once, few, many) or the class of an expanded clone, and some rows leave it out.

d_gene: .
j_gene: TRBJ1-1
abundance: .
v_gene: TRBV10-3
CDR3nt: TGTGCCATCAGTGACCCTGGCCCAAAATGGGAAACTGAAGCTTTCTTT
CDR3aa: CAISDPGPKWETEAFF

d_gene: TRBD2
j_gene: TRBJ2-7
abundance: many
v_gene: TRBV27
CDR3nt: TGTGCCAGCAGTTTCCGTGGACTAGCGGGAGGGCAGTACGAGCAGTACTTC
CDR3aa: CASSFRGLAGGQYEQYF

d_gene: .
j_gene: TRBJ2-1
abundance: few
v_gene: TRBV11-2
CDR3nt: TGTGCCAGCAGCTTACACGGGTCCACTGAGCAGTTCTTC
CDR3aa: CASSLHGSTEQFF

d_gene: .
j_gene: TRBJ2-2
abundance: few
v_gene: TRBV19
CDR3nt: TGTGCCAGTAGAAAGCAGGGGAGGTTAGTCGTCGGGGAGCTGTTTTTT
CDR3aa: CASRKQGRLVVGELFF

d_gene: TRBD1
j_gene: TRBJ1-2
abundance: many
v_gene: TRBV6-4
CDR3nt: TGTGCCAGCAGTGCCGGGACAGGGGGCGCGGATGGCTACACCTTC
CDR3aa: CASSAGTGGADGYTF

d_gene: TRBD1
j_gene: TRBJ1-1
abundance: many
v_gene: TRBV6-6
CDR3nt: TGTGCCAGCAGTTACTCGGTTTCCGGGACAGGGAAGCCTATCCCGATGAACACTGAAGCTTTCTTT
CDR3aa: CASSYSVSGTGKPIPMNTEAFF

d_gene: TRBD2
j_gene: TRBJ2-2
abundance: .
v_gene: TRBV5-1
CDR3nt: TGCGCCAGCAGGGGGGGGAGTGACACCGGGGAGCTGTTTTTT
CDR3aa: CASRGGSDTGELFF

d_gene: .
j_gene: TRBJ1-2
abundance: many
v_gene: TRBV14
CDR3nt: TGTGCCAGCAGCCTAAGGGGGAGGGTTGGCTACACCTTC
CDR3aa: CASSLRGRVGYTF

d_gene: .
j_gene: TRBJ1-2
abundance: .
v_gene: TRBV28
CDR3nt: TGTGCCAGCGACCGATCGGACCTTACAGGCTACACCTTC
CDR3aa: CASDRSDLTGYTF

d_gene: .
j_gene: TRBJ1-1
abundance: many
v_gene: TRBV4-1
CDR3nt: TGCGCCAGCAGCCAAGTTGGGAAGGGCGAGACTGAAGCTTTCTTT
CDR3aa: CASSQVGKGETEAFF

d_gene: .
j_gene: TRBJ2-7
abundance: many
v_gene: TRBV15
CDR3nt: TGTGCCACCAGCAGATCTCGACAGGCGGAGCAGTACTTC
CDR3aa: CATSRSRQAEQYF

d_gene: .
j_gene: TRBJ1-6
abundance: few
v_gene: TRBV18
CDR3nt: TGTGCCAGCTCACCCGCGGTGAGCTCCTATAATTCACCCCTCCACTTT
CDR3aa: CASSPAVSSYNSPLHF

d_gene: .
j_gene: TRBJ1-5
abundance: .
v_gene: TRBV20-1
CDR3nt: TGCAGTGCTAAGGTTCGACAGGTCCGCAATCAGCCCCAGCATTTT
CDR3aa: CSAKVRQVRNQPQHF

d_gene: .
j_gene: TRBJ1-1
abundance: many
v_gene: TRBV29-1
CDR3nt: TGCAGCGTTGAATGGAGACATTCGAACACTGAAGCTTTCTTT
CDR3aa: CSVEWRHSNTEAFF

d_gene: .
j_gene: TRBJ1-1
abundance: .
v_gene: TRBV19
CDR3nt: TGTGCCAGTAGTATACAGGGTTACATGAACACTGAAGCTTTCTTT
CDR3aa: CASSIQGYMNTEAFF

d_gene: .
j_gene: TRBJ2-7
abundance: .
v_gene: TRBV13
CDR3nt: TGTGCCAGCAGCTTAAGTGGCAGGGCCGCCTACGAGCAGTACTTC
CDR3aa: CASSLSGRAAYEQYF

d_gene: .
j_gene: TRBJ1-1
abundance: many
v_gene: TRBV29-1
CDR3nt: TGCAGCGTTGTCTTAAGGGTACCGAACACTGAAGCTTTCTTT
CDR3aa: CSVVLRVPNTEAFF

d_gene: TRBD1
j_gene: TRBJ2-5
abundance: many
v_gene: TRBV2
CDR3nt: TGTGCCAGCAGTATGGACAGGGGTCGACAAGAGACCCAGTACTTC
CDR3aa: CASSMDRGRQETQYF

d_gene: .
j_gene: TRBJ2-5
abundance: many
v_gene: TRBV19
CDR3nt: TGTGCCAGTAGTATACTGGGCAGAGAGAAAGAGACCCAGTACTTC
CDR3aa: CASSILGREKETQYF

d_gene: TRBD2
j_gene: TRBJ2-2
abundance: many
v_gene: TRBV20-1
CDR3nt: TGCAGTGCTAGAGTAACTAGCGGGGGTAGAAAGCCGAACACCGGGGAGCTGTTTTTT
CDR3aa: CSARVTSGGRKPNTGELFF

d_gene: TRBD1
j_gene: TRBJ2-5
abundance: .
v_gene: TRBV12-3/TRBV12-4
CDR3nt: TGTGCCAGCACCTTAGGACAGGGGGCCGAGACCAAGTACTTC
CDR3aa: CASTLGQGAETKYF

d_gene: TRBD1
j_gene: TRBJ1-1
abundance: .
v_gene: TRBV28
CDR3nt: TGTGCCAGCAAGGCAGGGGGCAACACTGAAGCTTTCTTT
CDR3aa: CASKAGGNTEAFF

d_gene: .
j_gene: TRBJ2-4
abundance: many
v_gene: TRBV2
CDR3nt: TGTGCCAGCAGTTCGAAAAACATTCAGTACTTC
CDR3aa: CASSSKNIQYF

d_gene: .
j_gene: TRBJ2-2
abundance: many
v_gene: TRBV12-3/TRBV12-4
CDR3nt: TGTGCCAGCAGGGCGCCCGGGGAGCTGTTTTTT
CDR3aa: CASRAPGELFF

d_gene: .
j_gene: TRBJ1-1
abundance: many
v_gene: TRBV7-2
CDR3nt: TGTGCCAGCAGCTTAACACAGGGAGGGACTGAGGCTTTCTTT
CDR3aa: CASSLTQGGTEAFF

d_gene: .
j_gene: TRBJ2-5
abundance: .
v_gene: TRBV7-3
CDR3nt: TGTGCCAGCAGTGAATTAAACAGAAAAGAGACCCAGTACTTC
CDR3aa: CASSELNRKETQYF

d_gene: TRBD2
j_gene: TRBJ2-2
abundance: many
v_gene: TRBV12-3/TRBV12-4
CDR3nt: TGTGCCAGCAGTGTCCTAGCGGGAAACACCGGGGAGCTGTTTTTT
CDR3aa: CASSVLAGNTGELFF

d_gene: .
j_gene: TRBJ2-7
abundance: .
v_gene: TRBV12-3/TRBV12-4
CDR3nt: TGTGCCAGCAGTTTGTCTGCGGCGCGGAGCTACGAGCAGTACTTC
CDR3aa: CASSLSAARSYEQYF

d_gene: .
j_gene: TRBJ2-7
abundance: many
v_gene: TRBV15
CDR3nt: TGTGCCACCAGCCCCCGTGACGGTCCCTACGAGCAGTACTTC
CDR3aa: CATSPRDGPYEQYF

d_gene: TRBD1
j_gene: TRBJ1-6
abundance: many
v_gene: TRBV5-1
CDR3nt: TGCGCCAGCAGCTTGAACAGGGGGAATTCACCCCTCCACTTT
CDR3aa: CASSLNRGNSPLHF

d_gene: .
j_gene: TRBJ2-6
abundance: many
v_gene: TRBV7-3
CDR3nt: TGTGCCAGCAGACCAGGCGCAGGGCGGCCTGGGGCCAACGTCCTGACTTTC
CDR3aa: CASRPGAGRPGANVLTF

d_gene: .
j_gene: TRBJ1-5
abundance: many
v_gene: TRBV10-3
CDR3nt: TGTGCCATCAGTGAGTCGCAGACAAATCAGCCCCAGCATTTT
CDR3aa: CAISESQTNQPQHF

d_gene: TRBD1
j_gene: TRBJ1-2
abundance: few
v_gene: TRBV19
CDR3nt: TGTGCCAGTAGTACAGACGATCCTAAGGACAGGGGATATGGCTACACCTTC
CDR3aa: CASSTDDPKDRGYGYTF

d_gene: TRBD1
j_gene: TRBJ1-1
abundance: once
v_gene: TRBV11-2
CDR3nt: TGTGCCAGCAGCTTCCCGGGACAGGGTATACCTGAAGCTTTCTTT
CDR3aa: CASSFPGQGIPEAFF

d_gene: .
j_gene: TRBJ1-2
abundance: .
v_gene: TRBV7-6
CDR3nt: TGTGCCAGCAGCTTATTCGCCGGGACACACTATGGCTACACCTTC
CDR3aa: CASSLFAGTHYGYTF

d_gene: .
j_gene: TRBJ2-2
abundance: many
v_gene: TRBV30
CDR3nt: TGTGCCTGGAGTGTACGGGGCCTTGACGGCGGGGAGCTGTTTTTT
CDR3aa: CAWSVRGLDGGELFF

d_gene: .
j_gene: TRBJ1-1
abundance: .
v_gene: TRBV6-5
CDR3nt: TGTGCCAGCAGTTACATTCGACAGCTAACGAACACTGAAGCTTTCTTT
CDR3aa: CASSYIRQLTNTEAFF

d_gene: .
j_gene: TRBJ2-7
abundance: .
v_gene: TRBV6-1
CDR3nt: TGTGCCAGCAGTCAGACAAGTATCTCCTACGAGCAGTACTTC
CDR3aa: CASSQTSISYEQYF

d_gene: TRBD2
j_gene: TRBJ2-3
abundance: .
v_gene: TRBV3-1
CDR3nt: TGTGCCAGCAGACTGACTAGCGGGGGCCCAGATACGCAGTATTTT
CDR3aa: CASRLTSGGPDTQYF

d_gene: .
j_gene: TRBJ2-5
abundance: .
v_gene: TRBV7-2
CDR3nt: TGTGCCAGCAGCCCAGGGCCGGTCGGAGAGACCCAGTACTTC
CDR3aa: CASSPGPVGETQYF

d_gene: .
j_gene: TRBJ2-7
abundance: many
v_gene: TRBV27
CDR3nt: TGTGCCAGCAGCACAGGGTATAAGGTCTACGAGCAGTACTTC
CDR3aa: CASSTGYKVYEQYF